A single sample is the source of the 14 T cell receptor beta chains below, sequenced in a study of human T cells and chemical hapten exposure. Time point reported: patch test 2, 6 weeks after DPC sensitization. Treatment: therapeutic diphenylcyclopropenone sensitization with weekly scalp DPC. TCRdb analysed the RACE reads with MiXCR anew, one entry per CDR3 protein. Here the sample spans about 85,000 distinct CDR3 sequences, around 10% being singletons. The sample consisted of whole blood, taken in connection with sensitization to the hapten diphenylcyclopropenone (DPC). These TCRs come from a man aged 18 to 30 with alopecia areata. Some clones in this sample may be carry-over from other donors' samples.

The rearrangement links TRBV20-1 to TRBJ1-1; weak D call: TRBD1 (5 bases). Trimming removed 8 bases from V and 4 bases from J, with 17 bases in between. The CDR3 extends over 13 amino acids. CDR1 and CDR2 from the germline V gene are DFQATT and SNEGSKA (reference sequence). The DNA of the CDR3 is TGCAGTCCCCCCCCCGGGGGTCCCACTGAAGCTTTCTTT. It specifies CSPPPGGPTEAFF.

This clonotype came up a few times. V is TRBV20-1 and J is TRBJ1-5, with TRBD1 matching 8 bases. The V gene's germline CDR1 is DFQATT and CDR2 SNEGSKA (reference sequence). This CDR3 has 16 residues. Losses at the gene ends were 3 bases for V and 4 bases for J; bases not matched to a gene: 11. DNA of the CDR3: TGCAGTGCTAGTCAGGGGGCAATGGGGCTTAATCAGCCCCAGCATTTT. Amino acids: CSASQGAMGLNQPQHF.

The chain combines TRBV6-2 or TRBV6-3 with TRBJ1-5, with 7 bases matching TRBD1. Unmatched junction bases numbered 21, after V lost 4 bases and J lost 3 bases. The germline V gene has CDR1 MNHEY and CDR2 SVGEGT. The CDR3 length is 20 residues. The CDR3 sequence: CASSSATSLKGAGYNQPQHF. The CDR3 DNA reads TGTGCCAGCAGTTCTGCCACATCCCTGAAGGGGGCTGGGTACAATCAGCCCCAGCATTTT.

V usage is TRBV7-8 and J usage is TRBJ2-7, with 10 bases identical to TRBD1. The V gene's germline CDR1 is SGHVS and CDR2 FQNEAQ. Losses at the gene ends were 5 bases for V and 1 base for J; bases not matched to a gene: 5. This CDR3 has 15 residues. CDR3 coding DNA: TGTGCCAGCAGCGCAGGACAGGGGGTTTCCTACGAGCAGTACGTC. It is translated as CASSAGQGVSYEQYV.

This clonotype turned up a few times. The gene calls are TRBV6-2 or TRBV6-3 and TRBJ2-2, with D perhaps TRBD2 (5 bases). This CDR3 spans 12 amino acids. Germline V gives CDR1 MNHEY, CDR2 SVGEGT. Deletions cut 8 bases from V and 6 bases from J, with 10 bases between. The CDR3 DNA sequence: TGTGCCAGCCTTCCGGGGTCCGGGGAGCTGTTTTTT. This encodes CASLPGSGELFF.

In this sample, this clonotype turned up many times. V usage is TRBV12-3 or TRBV12-4 and J usage is TRBJ1-1; no reliable D call. CDR3 length equals 14 residues. Trimming stripped 0 bases from V and 0 bases from J, with 5 bases between. The CDR3 DNA reads TGTGCCAGCAGTTTAGCAGGGATGAACACTGAAGCTTTCTTT. Its translation: CASSLAGMNTEAFF.

This clonotype occurred many times. The chain carries TRBV7-2 and TRBJ2-3, with 7 bases fitting TRBD2. The junction had 12 bases not matched to a gene; V was cut back by 0 bases and J by 3 bases. CDR1 and CDR2 from the germline V gene are SGHTA and FQGNSA. This CDR3 has 18 residues. The CDR3, as DNA: TGTGCCAGCAGCTTAGCTCCCGTCGGGGGGTCTTTTACAGATACGCAGTATTTT. Translated: CASSLAPVGGSFTDTQYF.

The table lists this clonotype with a few counts. The chain carries TRBV7-2 and TRBJ2-6; D is uncertain. CDR3 length: 15 amino acids. Trimming took off 8 bases at V and 8 bases at J, with 19 bases between the two ends. Germline loops: CDR1 SGHTA, CDR2 FQGNSA. CDR3 loop: CASGPQAPISNVLTF. The CDR3 nucleotides are TGTGCCAGCGGGCCGCAGGCCCCAATCTCCAACGTCCTGACTTTC.

V is TRBV18 and J is TRBJ1-3, with D unresolved. The germline V gene encodes CDR1 KGHSH and CDR2 LQKENI. This CDR3 is built from 16 residues. Trimming removed 2 bases at V and 0 bases at J, with 11 bases between. The CDR3 is CASSPRTDFSGNTIYF. In DNA, the CDR3 is TGTGCCAGCTCACCAAGGACGGATTTCTCTGGAAACACCATATATTTT. Supplemented by reference TRBV18 and TRBJ1-3, the full variable domain reads NAGVMQNPRHLVRRRGQEARLRCSPMKGHSHVYWYRQLPEEGLKFMVYLQKENIIDESGMPKERFSAEFPKEGPSILRIQQVVRGDSAAYFCASSPRTDFSGNTIYFGEGSWLTVV.

The V gene is TRBV9, the J gene TRBJ2-2, with D uncertain. V lost 4 bases, J lost 5 bases, and 12 bases lay in between. The CDR3 extends over 14 amino acids. The germline gives CDR1 SGDLS, CDR2 YYNGEE. CDR3 sequence (DNA): TGTGCCAGCAGCAGCCCAACTGGAACCGGGGAGCTGTTTTTT. Its translation is CASSSPTGTGELFF.

V and J are TRBV7-9 and TRBJ1-5, with D unclear. With 4 bases removed from V and 4 bases from J, the gap between germline ends came to 8 bases. The CDR3 is made up of 13 amino acids. The germline V gene encodes CDR1 SEHNR and CDR2 FQNEAQ (reference sequence). The CDR3 coding sequence is TGTGCCAGCAGCTCTGGGCCTAATCAGCCCCAGCATTTT. It specifies CASSSGPNQPQHF.

This clonotype was detected a few times. The chain carries TRBV5-1 and TRBJ2-7, with 7 bases identical to TRBD1. This CDR3 region has 15 residues. The germline CDR1 and CDR2 sequences are SGHRS and YFSETQ. V trimming: 0 bases; J trimming: 1 base; junction bases outside the gene matches: 4. CDR3 amino acids: CASSLVGGASYEQYF. The CDR3, as DNA: TGCGCCAGCAGCTTGGTAGGGGGCGCTTCCTACGAGCAGTACTTC.

This clonotype turned up a few times. At one end the junction does not follow the germline gene, possibly because of a read error. The chain combines TRBV27 with TRBJ1-1; D might be TRBD1 (6 bases). CDR3 length equals 20 residues. Germline CDR1 is MNHEY and CDR2 is SMNVEV (reference sequence). Here the CDR3 reads CVSSSISGLTGTHMNTEAFF. DNA of the CDR3: TGTGTCAGCAGTTCCATCTCGGGCCTGACAGGAACCCACATGAACACTGAAGCTTTCTTT.

This clonotype was detected only a few times. This rearrangement joins TRBV24-1 to TRBJ2-2; unclear D gene. Germline V gene lookup returns CDR1 KGHDR and CDR2 SFDVKD. Between the trimmed V and J ends, which lost 4 bases and 7 bases, there was a span of 6 bases. The CDR3 has 12 amino acids. In DNA form, the CDR3 reads TGTGCCACCAGTGAAAGGGACGGGGAGCTGTTTTTT. This codes for CATSERDGELFF.